This entry is about one T cell receptor beta chain. The source of the sample is a study of radiotherapy plus CTLA-4 blockade in lung cancer. Sequencing used immunoSEQ multiplex PCR; TCRdb keeps in-frame clones, though not all of them. The sample holds 50,000 to 65,000 clones, just over 75% seen once. CDR3 length: 11 amino acids. Deletions cut 1 base from V and 12 bases from J, with 7 bases between. CDR1 and CDR2 (germline): DFQATT, SNEGSKA (reference sequence). This sequence joins TRBV20-1 and TRBJ1-6, with D maybe TRBD1 (5 bases). The sample consisted of peripheral blood, taken from a patient treated with radiotherapy plus ipilimumab. The receptor was derived from a human donor with non-small cell lung cancer who had a partial response to radiotherapy plus ipilimumab. In nucleotides, the CDR3 is TGCAGTGCTAGAGGGGGGGGACCCCTCCACTTT. Translation: CSARGGGPLHF.